The next 13 T cell receptor beta chains were all read from a single sample in a study of shared clonotypes between healthy human individuals. Only in-frame clones appear in the TCRdb table, and some are missing; sequencing was by immunoSEQ multiplex PCR. The sample shows hundreds of thousands of clones, 74% of them seen only once. Sequenced material: memory CD4+ T cells sorted from blood. Subset denoted: CD45RA-negative fraction. Receptors were obtained from a woman in her twenties or thirties in good health.

The genes are TRBV30 and TRBJ1-1; 7 positions match TRBD1. Germline V gives CDR1 GTSNPN, CDR2 SVGIG (reference sequence). Trimming at V came to 4 bases and at J to 4 bases, leaving 6 bases not matched to a gene. The CDR3 covers 13 residues. Here the CDR3 DNA reads TGTGCCTGGATGGGACAGATAGTCACTGAAGCTTTCTTT. Its translation is CAWMGQIVTEAFF.

The chain has TRBV27 and TRBJ2-1; possible D gene TRBD2, 5 bases. V was trimmed by 6 bases and J by 7 bases, leaving 19 bases between them. CDR1 is MNHEY and CDR2 is SMNVEV in the germline V gene (reference sequence). The CDR3 consists of 15 residues. The CDR3 DNA reads TGTGCCAGCAGCCCTTTTGATAGTGGCGGGAATGAGCAGTTCTTC. Its protein product is CASSPFDSGGNEQFF.

The chain recombines TRBV28 with TRBJ1-2; TRBD1 aligns across 9 bases. Germline CDR1 reads MDHEN; CDR2 reads SYDVKM. With 5 bases clipped from V and 5 bases from J, the junction kept 9 bases outside the gene matches. This CDR3 has 15 amino acids. CDR3 in DNA: TGTGCCAGCAGTGCCCAAAAACAGGGGGCGTATGGCTACACCTTC. It yields the protein CASSAQKQGAYGYTF.

The chain couples TRBV5-1 to TRBJ2-1; D could derive from TRBD1 or TRBD2 (5 bases each). The V gene's germline CDR1 is SGHRS and CDR2 YFSETQ. Deletions cut 3 bases from V and 2 bases from J, with 9 bases between. The CDR3 covers 14 residues. CDR3 nucleotide sequence: TGCGCCAGCAGCTGGGGGAATACCTACAATGAGCAGTTCTTC. It codes for CASSWGNTYNEQFF. The whole variable domain, remainder taken from reference TRBV5-1 and TRBJ2-1, is KAGVTQTPRYLIKTRGQQVTLSCSPISGHRSVSWYQQTPGQGLQFLFEYFSETQRNKGNFPGRFSGRQFSNSRSEMNVSTLELGDSALYLCASSWGNTYNEQFFGPGTRLTVL.

This clone has a single count. The rearrangement uses TRBV11-2 and TRBJ2-7, with 11 bases fitting TRBD2. The CDR3 sequence is 17 residues long. Trimming cost V 0 bases and J 5 bases; bases outside gene matches: 9. Germline V gives CDR1 SGHAT, CDR2 FQNNGV. The CDR3 loop is CASSLDRASGRLNEQYF. The CDR3 coding sequence is TGTGCCAGCAGCTTAGATCGGGCTAGCGGGAGGCTGAACGAGCAGTACTTC.

The sample holds one count of this clone. V is TRBV7-9 and J is TRBJ2-3, with 13 bases identical to TRBD2. Germline values: CDR1 SEHNR, CDR2 FQNEAQ (reference sequence). The CDR3 consists of 16 residues. The trim removed 5 bases at V and 2 bases at J, leaving 4 bases unmatched. Here the CDR3 reads CASSPGLAGATDTQYF. DNA for the CDR3: TGTGCCAGCAGCCCAGGACTAGCGGGAGCCACAGATACGCAGTATTTT. Based on the CDR3 plus reference TRBV7-9 and TRBJ2-3, the full variable domain is DTGVSQNPRHKITKRGQNVTFRCDPISEHNRLYWYRQTLGQGPEFLTYFQNEAQLEKSRLLSDRFSAERPKGSFSTLEIQRTEQGDSAMYLCASSPGLAGATDTQYFGPGTRLTVL.

The V and J genes are TRBV11-3 and TRBJ2-1; 7 bases are shared with TRBD2. Germline loops: CDR1 SGHNT, CDR2 YENEEA. The CDR3 sequence is 15 residues long. V gave up 5 bases and J gave up 0 bases; unmatched junction bases: 4. The CDR3 DNA reads TGTGCCAGCAGCCCCCGGACTAGCTCCTACAATGAGCAGTTCTTC. Translated: CASSPRTSSYNEQFF.

The count of this clone is one. The gene calls are TRBV5-5 and TRBJ2-5; no definite D call. The CDR3 length is 16 residues. Per germline, CDR1 SGHKS and CDR2 YYEKEE (reference sequence). V gave up 1 base and J gave up 5 bases, with 18 bases separating them. Here the CDR3 DNA reads TGTGCCAGCAGCTTGCTTCGGGCGGACGGAGAGGAGACCCAGTACTTC. Protein sequence: CASSLLRADGEETQYF. The variable domain in full, completed from reference TRBV5-5 and TRBJ2-5, reads DAGVTQSPTHLIKTRGQQVTLRCSPISGHKSVSWYQQVLGQGPQFIFQYYEKEERGRGNFPDRFSARQFPNYSSELNVNALLLGDSALYLCASSLLRADGEETQYFGPGTRLLVL.

The V call is TRBV28, the J call TRBJ2-5; D is ambiguous. The V end lost 2 bases, the J end lost 1 base, and 2 bases lay between the germline ends. Germline lookup yields CDR1 MDHEN and CDR2 SYDVKM. This CDR3 is built from 12 residues. CDR3 protein: CASSLIQETQYF. In DNA form, the CDR3 reads TGTGCCAGCAGTTTAATCCAAGAGACCCAGTACTTC.

The J gene is TRBJ2-1, the V gene TRBV12-5; a possible D gene is TRBD2 (6 bases). V was cut by 1 base and J by 7 bases, with 26 bases left in between. CDR3 length: 19 residues. CDR1 and CDR2 from the germline V gene are LGHNT and FRNRAP. As DNA, the CDR3 is TGTGCTAGTGGTTTGGGCCCGCTGCGGGACCCCTTGATCCTTAATGAGCAGTTCTTC. Its protein product is CASGLGPLRDPLILNEQFF.

A word on this clone: This same CDR3 is encoded by further DNA sequences in the sample. The J gene is TRBJ2-6, the V gene TRBV5-1; the D gene is possibly TRBD2 (5 bases). CDR3 length equals 16 residues. In germline, CDR1 is SGHRS, CDR2 YFSETQ. V was shortened by 0 bases and J by 4 bases, with 11 bases between the two germline ends. The CDR3 DNA reads TGCGCCAGCAGCTTGGACGGGGTGGCCGGGGCCAACGTCCTGACTTTC. Protein sequence: CASSLDGVAGANVLTF.

The chain recombines TRBV9 with TRBJ2-6; no clear D gene. V was cut by 3 bases and J by 2 bases, with 12 bases left in between. The CDR3 contains 16 residues. Germline CDR1 SGDLS, CDR2 YYNGEE. CDR3 sequence: CASSAYLGTGANVLTF. The CDR3 bases are TGTGCCAGCAGCGCCTACCTTGGGACTGGGGCCAACGTCCTGACTTTC.

There are a few counts of this clone. The gene calls are TRBV12-5 and TRBJ2-2; weak D call: TRBD2 (5 bases). The CDR3 is 14 amino acids. Germline CDR1 LGHNT, CDR2 FRNRAP. V lost 3 bases and J lost 7, with 12 bases in between. The CDR3 loop reads CASGLSGVGGELFF. The CDR3 DNA is TGTGCTAGTGGTTTATCCGGGGTTGGCGGGGAGCTGTTTTTT.